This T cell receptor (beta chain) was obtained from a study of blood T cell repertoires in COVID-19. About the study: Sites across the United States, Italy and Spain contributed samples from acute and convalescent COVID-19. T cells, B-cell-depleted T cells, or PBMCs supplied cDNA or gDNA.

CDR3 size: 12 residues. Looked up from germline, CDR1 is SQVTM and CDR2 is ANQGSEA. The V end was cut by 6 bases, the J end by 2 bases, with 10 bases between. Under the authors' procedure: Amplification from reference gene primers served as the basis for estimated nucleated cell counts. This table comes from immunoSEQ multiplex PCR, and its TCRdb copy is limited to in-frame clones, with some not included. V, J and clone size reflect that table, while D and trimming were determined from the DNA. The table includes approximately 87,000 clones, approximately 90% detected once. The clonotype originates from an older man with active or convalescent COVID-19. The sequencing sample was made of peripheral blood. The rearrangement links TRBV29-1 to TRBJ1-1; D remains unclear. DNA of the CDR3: TGCAGCGTGTCGCGGGATAACACTGAAGCTTTCTTT. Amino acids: CSVSRDNTEAFF.